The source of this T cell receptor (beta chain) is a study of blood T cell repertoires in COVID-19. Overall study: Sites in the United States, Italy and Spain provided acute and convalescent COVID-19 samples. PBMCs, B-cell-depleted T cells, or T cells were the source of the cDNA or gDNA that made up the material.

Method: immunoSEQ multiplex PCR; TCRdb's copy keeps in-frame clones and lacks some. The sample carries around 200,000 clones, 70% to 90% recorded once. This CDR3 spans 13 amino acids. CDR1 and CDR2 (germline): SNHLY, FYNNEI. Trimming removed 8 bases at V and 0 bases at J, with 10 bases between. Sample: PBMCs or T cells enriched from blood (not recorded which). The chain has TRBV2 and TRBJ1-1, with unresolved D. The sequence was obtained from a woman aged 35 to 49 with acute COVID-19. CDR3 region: CASLPGVNTEAFF. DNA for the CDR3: TGTGCCAGCCTCCCAGGCGTGAACACTGAAGCTTTCTTT.